This TCR beta chain was identified during a study of blood T cell repertoires in COVID-19. Data came from immunoSEQ multiplex PCR; TCRdb stores just in-frame clones and leaves some out. This sample has approximately 230,000 clones; approximately 90% occur once, and the top ten carry around 6.3%. This clone has just one count. The CDR3 totals 17 residues. The V and J ends lost 4 bases and 7 bases, in that order; junction bases with no gene match: 16. Germline CDR1 and CDR2: SGDLS and YYNGEE. The specimen was peripheral blood. This chain joins TRBV9 and TRBJ1-1, with 10 bases fitting TRBD1. The origin of this receptor is a woman aged 25 to 39 with COVID-19, enrolled during active disease. CDR3 sequence reads: CASSPTTRQGARVEAFF. For the CDR3, the DNA is TGTGCCAGCAGCCCAACCACTCGACAGGGGGCGCGGGTTGAAGCTTTCTTT.